This T cell receptor (beta chain) was sequenced during a study of blood T cell repertoires in COVID-19. Background on the study: In each case, the material was cDNA or gDNA derived from T cells, B-cell-depleted T cells, or PBMCs.

Data came from immunoSEQ multiplex PCR; TCRdb stores just in-frame clones and leaves some out. The data show under 250,000 clones, roughly 85% seen once. The TCR sequence derives from a man in his forties or fifties with COVID-19, enrolled during active disease. Source material: peripheral blood.

The chain's CDR3 is CASGRWDRGNYGYTF. DNA for the CDR3: TGTGCCAGCGGCAGGTGGGACAGGGGTAACTATGGCTACACCTTC. V gene TRBV27 combines with J gene TRBJ1-2; 10 bases agree with TRBD1. This CDR3 comprises 15 residues. The junction had 7 bases not matched to a gene; V was cut back by 8 bases and J by 1 base. Germline lookup yields CDR1 MNHEY and CDR2 SMNVEV (reference sequence).